The sequence of this T cell receptor (beta chain) was determined in a study of cytomegalovirus exposure and HLA in healthy donors. A note on this clone: What it recognizes is unknown.

Whole-study findings and limits: TCR association rates varied by HLA locus in a later analysis, with DRB1 highest and HLA-C lowest. One cluster of highly shared sequence variants probably arose as a sequencing artifact. Reportedly, a later analysis found an Asian-associated ancestry cluster had fewer N-insertions than the approximately 670-donor mean.

Trimming pared 8 bases from V and 1 base from J, leaving 20 bases between. Germline V gene lookup returns CDR1 ENHRY and CDR2 SYGVKD. CDR3 size: 16 residues. PCR used 60 Vbeta primers and 13 Jbeta primers. Sequencing used immunoSEQ multiplex PCR; TCRdb keeps in-frame clones, though not all of them. The sample records under 150,000 clones, over 75% being singletons. This receptor was taken from a male donor in good health and CMV-seronegative. Sequencing input: PBMCs. The chain has TRBV10-3 and TRBJ1-2; perhaps TRBD1 as D (5 bases). The DNA for the CDR3 is TGTGCCATCTTGGGGCCAAAGGAGGGGATTAACTATGGCTACACCTTC. Encoded protein: CAILGPKEGINYGYTF.